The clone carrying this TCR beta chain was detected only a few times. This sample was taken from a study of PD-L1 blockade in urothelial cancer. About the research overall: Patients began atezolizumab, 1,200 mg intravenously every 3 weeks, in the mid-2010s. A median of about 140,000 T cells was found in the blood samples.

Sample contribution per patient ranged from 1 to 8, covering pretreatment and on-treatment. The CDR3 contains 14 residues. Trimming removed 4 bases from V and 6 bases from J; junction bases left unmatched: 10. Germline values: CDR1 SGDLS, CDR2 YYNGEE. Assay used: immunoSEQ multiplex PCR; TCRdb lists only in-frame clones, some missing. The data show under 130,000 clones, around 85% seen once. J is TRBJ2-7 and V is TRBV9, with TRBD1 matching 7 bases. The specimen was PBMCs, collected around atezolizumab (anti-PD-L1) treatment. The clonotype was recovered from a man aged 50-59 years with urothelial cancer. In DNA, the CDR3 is TGTGCCAGCAGCCAACAGGGGCAACTAGGCGAGCAGTACTTC. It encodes CASSQQGQLGEQYF.